This TCR beta chain stems from a study of T cell responses to AZD1222 COVID-19 vaccine. Using immunoSEQ multiplex PCR, the repertoire was profiled, and TCRdb retains in-frame clones only, with some absent. This sample has tens of thousands of clones, with around nine tenths found just once. This clone was observed a few times. The J segment lost 5 bases and the V segment lost 4 bases, leaving 6 bases of the junction unmatched. Germline V lookup: CDR1 MNHEY, CDR2 SMNVEV (reference sequence). There are 15 residues in the CDR3. This chain uses TRBV27 with TRBJ2-1; 9 nucleotides line up with TRBD2. The sequencing here drew on peripheral blood, taken on day 0 of AZD1222 vaccination. This receptor was taken from an adult in good health. The CDR3 here is CASSSSGGINNEQFF. The CDR3 DNA reads TGTGCCAGCAGTTCAAGCGGGGGGATCAACAATGAGCAGTTCTTC.